These 12 T cell receptor beta chains share one sample of origin, sequenced in a study of cytomegalovirus exposure and HLA in healthy donors. Method: immunoSEQ multiplex PCR; TCRdb's copy keeps in-frame clones and lacks some. In the table there are 130,000 to 150,000 clones, roughly nine tenths of which are singletons. Sample: PBMCs. The receptor set was obtained from a woman under 30 in good health and CMV-seropositive.

This chain uses TRBV30 with TRBJ1-1, with 7 bases lining up with TRBD1. This CDR3 comprises 12 residues. V lost 7 bases and J lost 5; bases outside the gene matches: 7. Per the germline V gene, CDR1 is GTSNPN and CDR2 is SVGIG (reference sequence). The CDR3 DNA follows: TGTGCCTTTACGACAGGGAGGACTGAAGCTTTCTTT. As protein: CAFTTGRTEAFF.

V and J are TRBV7-8 and TRBJ2-7; TRBD2 agrees at 9 bases. CDR1 SGHVS and CDR2 FQNEAQ come from the germline V gene. Germline trimming cut 5 bases from V and 6 bases from J; bases unmatched to any gene: 8. CDR3 size: 14 residues. Here the CDR3 reads CASSTAGLASEQYF. In DNA form, the CDR3 reads TGTGCCAGCAGCACCGCGGGACTAGCAAGCGAGCAGTACTTC.

The chain joins TRBV7-2 to TRBJ2-7; 8 bases align to TRBD1. The CDR3 is made up of 13 amino acids. Germline CDR1 is SGHTA and CDR2 is FQGNSA. V was clipped by 3 bases and J by 6 bases; unmatched bases: 4. The CDR3 loop is CASSFRQGTEQYF. Here the CDR3 DNA reads TGTGCCAGCAGCTTCCGACAGGGGACCGAGCAGTACTTC.

This sequence joins TRBV28 and TRBJ1-5, with D unresolved. The germline V gene encodes CDR1 MDHEN and CDR2 SYDVKM. Trimming pared 6 bases from V and 6 bases from J, leaving 18 bases between. The CDR3 spans 15 residues. CDR3 loop: CASSRTSGSGQPQHF. Here the CDR3 DNA reads TGTGCCAGCAGCCGAACCTCTGGGTCGGGTCAGCCCCAGCATTTT.

The rearrangement links TRBV28 to TRBJ1-2; D possibly corresponds to TRBD1 (5 bases). This CDR3 comprises 14 residues. Trimming pared 3 bases from V and 1 base from J, leaving 9 bases between. CDR1 is MDHEN and CDR2 is SYDVKM in the germline V gene. The CDR3 DNA reads TGTGCCAGCAGTTTTGGGCAGGGTAACTATGGCTACACCTTC. Protein product: CASSFGQGNYGYTF.

The chain links TRBV19 to TRBJ1-3; D perhaps matches TRBD1 (5 bases). Germline-derived CDR1 and CDR2 are LNHDA and SQIVND (reference sequence). This CDR3 is built from 15 residues. V lost 6 bases and J 3 bases, leaving 15 bases between the germline ends. CDR3 sequence (DNA): TGTGCCAGTAGCCCCCAGGGCTTGGGTGGAAACACCATATATTTT. Translation gives CASSPQGLGGNTIYF.

The rearrangement links TRBV5-1 to TRBJ2-3; 8 bases line up with TRBD2. Germline V lookup: CDR1 SGHRS, CDR2 YFSETQ. V lost 4 bases and J lost 11; bases outside the gene matches: 12. This CDR3 comprises 14 residues. CDR3 in amino acids: CASSPREGLSGQYF. CDR3 nucleotides: TGCGCCAGCAGCCCCCGGGAGGGACTGTCTGGGCAGTATTTT.

This rearrangement joins TRBV28 to TRBJ2-6; 7 bases agree with TRBD1. V lost 2 bases to trimming and J lost 1 base; unmatched junction nucleotides: 5. CDR3 length equals 17 residues. Germline V CDR1 and CDR2: MDHEN, SYDVKM. This chain's CDR3 is CASSLRQGVSGANVLTF. The CDR3 region has the DNA TGTGCCAGCAGTTTAAGGCAGGGGGTATCTGGGGCCAACGTCCTGACTTTC.

The chain joins TRBV2 to TRBJ2-3; D gene ambiguous. CDR3 length equals 14 residues. Trimming took 3 bases from V and 1 from J, leaving 8 bases between them. The germline gives CDR1 SNHLY, CDR2 FYNNEI. CDR3 sequence: CASSDRKRTDTQYF. The DNA of the CDR3 is TGTGCCAGCAGTGACCGTAAGCGCACAGATACGCAGTATTTT.

In DNA, the CDR3 is TGTGCCAGCAGTGAATTGGGGGCAGGTACGCAGTATTTT. It translates to CASSELGAGTQYF. J is TRBJ2-3 and V is TRBV6-1; tentatively, D is TRBD1 (6 bases). The length of the CDR3 is 13 residues. Deletions cut 2 bases from V and 8 bases from J, with 11 bases between. Germline lookup yields CDR1 MNHNS and CDR2 SASEGT.

The genes are TRBV4-3 and TRBJ2-7, with 7 bases that match TRBD1. The CDR3 runs 14 residues. Trimming took 3 bases from V and 0 from J; bases not matched to a gene: 2. Looked up from germline, CDR1 is LGHNA and CDR2 is YSLEER. In DNA, the CDR3 is TGCGCCAGCAGCCAGGCAGGGGGCTCCTACGAGCAGTACTTC. This gives the protein CASSQAGGSYEQYF.

The chain employs TRBV30 and TRBJ2-7; D is unclear. The CDR3 contains 12 residues. V gave up 5 bases and J gave up 0 bases, with 8 bases separating them. Per germline, CDR1 GTSNPN and CDR2 SVGIG (reference sequence). The CDR3 bases are TGTGCCTGGCAGGCGAACTCCTACGAGCAGTACTTC. Translation gives CAWQANSYEQYF.